This is a list of T cell receptor beta chains from one sample in a study of graft-versus-host responses after intestinal transplantation. TCRdb's copy holds only in-frame clones and misses some; the assay was immunoSEQ multiplex PCR. The table has 60,000 to 70,000 clones, roughly 90% seen once. This sample comprised ileum tissue, obtained around 350 days after transplant. Every receptor here comes from a human patient who received an intestinal transplant, so some T cells may come from the graft donor. The CDR3 runs from the conserved cysteine through the conserved F or W. A D gene is named only where the DNA matches it firmly. Size tells how often a clone was seen (once, few, many) or the class of an expanded clone, and some rows leave it out.

j_gene,d_gene,abundance,v_gene,CDR3aa,CDR3nt
TRBJ2-1,.,.,TRBV5-1,CASSLWISAGSSYNEQFF,TGCGCCAGCAGCTTGTGGATTTCCGCCGGGAGCTCCTACAATGAGCAGTTCTTC
TRBJ1-5,.,.,TRBV4-1,CASSQGRGGVQPQHF,TGCGCCAGCAGCCAAGGTAGGGGGGGGGTTCAGCCCCAGCATTTT
TRBJ1-5,.,.,TRBV15,CATSKGNQPQHF,TGTGCCACCAGCAAGGGGAATCAGCCCCAGCATTTT
TRBJ2-7,TRBD2,.,TRBV14,CASSQENWGGRPSYEQYF,TGTGCCAGCAGCCAAGAAAACTGGGGCGGGAGACCCTCTTACGAGCAGTACTTC
TRBJ2-3,.,.,TRBV7-3,CASSPGTSHSPQYF,TGTGCCAGCAGCCCCGGGACTTCACACAGCCCGCAGTATTTT
TRBJ2-7,.,.,TRBV6-5,CASSEVPSGEQYF,TGTGCCAGCAGTGAAGTACCCTCGGGCGAGCAGTACTTC
TRBJ1-1,.,.,TRBV10-1,CASSDPGVSSYSVMNTEAFF,TGCGCCAGCAGTGATCCGGGGGTTTCGTCGTACTCGGTGATGAACACTGAAGCTTTCTTT
TRBJ1-3,.,.,TRBV7-9,CASSLLPFRRHSGNTIYF,TGTGCCAGCAGCTTATTACCCTTTAGAAGGCACTCTGGAAACACCATATATTTT
TRBJ1-2,.,.,TRBV5-6,CASSPLTGYYGYTF,TGTGCCAGCAGCCCTCTGACGGGCTACTATGGCTACACCTTC
TRBJ1-2,TRBD1,.,TRBV27,CASRAQYRGQGVGYTF,TGTGCCAGCAGGGCCCAATACAGGGGGCAAGGGGTTGGCTACACCTTC
TRBJ2-3,.,.,TRBV14,CASSQERVTQYF,TGTGCCAGCAGCCAAGAGCGGGTGACGCAGTATTTT
TRBJ1-1,.,.,TRBV7-6,CASSLYRTNTEAFF,TGTGCCAGCAGCTTATACAGGACGAACACTGAAGCTTTCTTT
TRBJ1-2,.,.,TRBV6-5,CASRHPFGYTF,TGTGCCAGCAGACACCCCTTTGGCTACACCTTC
TRBJ1-1,TRBD1,once,TRBV7-3,CASSSTGGANTEAFF,TGTGCCAGCAGCTCAACAGGGGGCGCGAACACTGAAGCTTTCTTT
TRBJ2-1,.,once,TRBV27,CASSFSGLHEQFF,TGTGCCAGCAGTTTCTCAGGGTTACATGAGCAGTTCTTC
TRBJ2-7,.,.,TRBV7-2,CASSFSGTDAYEQYF,TGTGCCAGCAGCTTCTCCGGGACCGATGCCTACGAGCAGTACTTC
TRBJ2-5,.,.,TRBV2,CASSEIQETQYF,TGTGCCAGCAGTGAAATCCAAGAGACCCAGTACTTC
TRBJ2-1,.,.,TRBV4-1,CASSQEGLAHEQFF,TGCGCCAGCAGCCAAGAAGGCCTAGCACATGAGCAGTTCTTC
TRBJ2-5,.,.,TRBV6-5,CASSPTLKTQYF,TGTGCCAGCAGCCCCACCCTCAAGACCCAGTACTTC
TRBJ2-2,TRBD2,once,TRBV7-3,CASSLAVRAGVAGELFF,TGTGCCAGCAGCTTAGCGGTTAGGGCGGGAGTCGCCGGGGAGCTGTTTTTT
TRBJ2-2,TRBD1,.,TRBV19,CASSTGGNTGELFF,TGTGCCAGTAGTACAGGGGGGAACACCGGGGAGCTGTTTTTT
TRBJ1-3,.,.,TRBV11-1,CASSPRPEGSGNTIYF,TGTGCCAGCAGCCCACGACCGGAGGGCTCTGGAAACACCATATATTTT
TRBJ2-3,.,.,TRBV9,CASSRTGTHTSTDTQYF,TGTGCCAGCAGTCGTACCGGGACCCATACTAGCACAGATACGCAGTATTTT
TRBJ2-3,TRBD2,.,TRBV2,CASRASGGYSTDTQYF,TGTGCCAGCAGGGCTAGCGGGGGGTATTCCACAGATACGCAGTATTTT
TRBJ2-2,TRBD1,.,TRBV28,CASSSTGTGELFF,TGTGCCAGCAGTTCGACAGGGACCGGGGAGCTGTTCTTT
TRBJ1-1,.,.,TRBV7-6,CASSLGGMNTEAFF,TGTGCCAGCAGCTTAGGGGGGATGAACACTGAAGCTTTCTTT
TRBJ2-7,.,once,TRBV6-5,CASSKALSVEQYF,TGTGCCAGCAGTAAAGCCTTATCTGTCGAGCAGTACTTC
TRBJ1-6,.,.,TRBV28,CASRRPGSNNSPLHF,TGTGCCAGCAGGCGCCCGGGGAGTAATAATTCACCCCTCCACTTT
TRBJ2-1,TRBD2,.,TRBV6-5,CASSYSGLAGGREQFF,TGTGCCAGCAGTTACTCAGGACTAGCGGGAGGCCGCGAGCAGTTCTTC
TRBJ2-3,.,.,TRBV6-6,CASSYGVPDTQYF,TGTGCCAGCAGTTACGGGGTGCCAGATACGCAGTATTTT
TRBJ2-7,TRBD2,.,TRBV2,CASSGGGPYEQYF,TGTGCCAGCAGTGGCGGGGGACCCTACGAGCAGTACTTC
TRBJ2-5,.,.,TRBV2,CASSEGQRQGRYF,TGTGCCAGCAGTGAAGGCCAGCGGCAAGGCAGGTACTTC
TRBJ2-1,TRBD2,.,TRBV27,CASSFTGTIYSYNEQFF,TGTGCCAGCAGCTTCACCGGGACTATCTACTCCTACAATGAGCAGTTCTTC
TRBJ2-1,TRBD2,.,TRBV6-4,CASTPLAGAYNEQFF,TGTGCCAGCACCCCATTAGCGGGAGCGTACAATGAGCAGTTCTTC
TRBJ2-7,.,once,TRBV6-5,CASKGPYEQYF,TGTGCCAGCAAGGGACCCTACGAGCAGTACTTC
TRBJ2-5,TRBD2,.,TRBV7-6,CASSFSGGAQETQYF,TGTGCCAGCAGCTTTAGCGGGGGGGCCCAAGAGACCCAGTACTTC
TRBJ2-7,TRBD2,.,TRBV7-3,CASSLTAGGMEQYF,TGTGCCAGCAGCTTAACAGCGGGAGGGATGGAGCAGTACTTC
TRBJ1-1,.,.,TRBV6-6,CASSYSTQARNTEAFF,TGTGCCAGCAGTTACTCGACACAGGCTCGGAACACTGAAGCTTTCTTT
TRBJ2-3,.,.,TRBV10-1,CARADTQYF,TGCGCCAGAGCAGATACGCAGTATTTT
TRBJ2-7,.,.,TRBV30,CAWSVWRESSWEQYF,TGTGCCTGGAGTGTCTGGCGGGAAAGTAGTTGGGAGCAGTACTTC
TRBJ2-7,.,.,TRBV13,CASSLGQGFHEQYF,TGTGCCAGCAGCTTAGGCCAGGGTTTCCACGAGCAGTACTTC
TRBJ2-7,.,.,TRBV28,CASSSTLYEQYF,TGTGCCAGCAGCTCCACTCTCTACGAGCAGTACTTC
TRBJ2-2,TRBD1,.,TRBV6-6,CASTNRGDTGELFF,TGTGCCAGCACTAACAGGGGTGATACCGGGGAGCTGTTTTTT
TRBJ1-1,.,.,TRBV4-1,CASSQPPMNTEAFF,TGCGCCAGCAGCCAACCACCTATGAACACTGAAGCTTTCTTT
TRBJ2-2,TRBD2,.,TRBV28,CASSPLAGGNTGELFF,TGTGCCAGCAGTCCTCTAGCGGGAGGGAACACCGGGGAGCTGTTTTTT
TRBJ2-5,.,once,TRBV2,CASTLSTGETQYF,TGTGCCAGCACACTTTCTACGGGGGAGACCCAGTACTTC
TRBJ2-7,.,.,TRBV6-5,CASSYSSHREQYF,TGTGCCAGCAGTTACTCAAGCCACCGCGAGCAGTACTTC
TRBJ1-5,TRBD1,.,TRBV18,CASSRDRGIDQPQHF,TGTGCCAGCTCACGGGACAGGGGCATTGATCAGCCCCAGCATTTT
TRBJ2-3,TRBD1,.,TRBV7-6,CASSLEQGVTDTQYF,TGTGCCAGCAGCTTAGAACAGGGGGTCACAGATACGCAGTATTTT
TRBJ1-1,TRBD1,.,TRBV10-1,CASSGGPGTGANTEAFF,TGCGCCAGCAGCGGAGGTCCCGGGACAGGGGCGAACACTGAAGCTTTCTTT
TRBJ1-5,.,.,TRBV19,CASSIAPQWVFPQPQHF,TGTGCCAGTAGTATAGCGCCCCAATGGGTTTTTCCTCAGCCCCAGCATTTT
TRBJ2-7,TRBD2,.,TRBV28,CASTLRETPYVQYF,TGTGCCAGCACTCTGCGGGAGACACCCTACGTGCAGTACTTC
TRBJ2-7,.,.,TRBV6-5,CASRNSLTYEQYF,TGTGCCAGCAGAAACTCTCTTACCTACGAGCAGTACTTC
TRBJ1-1,.,.,TRBV9,CASSQIMTGNTEAFF,TGTGCCAGCAGCCAAATAATGACAGGGAACACTGAAGCTTTCTTT
TRBJ1-1,.,.,TRBV5-5,CASSLQNTEAFF,TGTGCCAGCAGCCTTCAGAACACTGAAGCTTTCTTT
TRBJ1-4,.,.,TRBV6-5,CASSEYGEEKLFF,TGTGCCAGCAGTGAATATGGGGAGGAAAAACTGTTTTTT
TRBJ2-2,.,.,TRBV2,CASSEAGELFF,TGTGCCAGCAGTGAGGCCGGGGAGCTGTTTTTT